This entry is about one T cell receptor beta chain. Its antigen remains unknown. This sample is part of a study of shared clonotypes between healthy human individuals. Study results and limitations: The generation probabilities recorded for non-shared clonotypes fell below those of clonotypes shared by all four donors. Among donors, clonotype sharing was expected to be affected by sequencing depth.

Using immunoSEQ multiplex PCR, the repertoire was profiled, and TCRdb retains in-frame clones only, with some absent. In the table there are approximately 1.5 million clones, approximately 98% of which are singletons. All donors qualified as healthy HIV-negative adults and had experienced no recent acute infections or vaccinations. Memory CD4+ cells were the fraction left after CD45RA+ naive selection. The germline V gene has CDR1 SNHLY and CDR2 FYNNEI. The ends lost 6 bases at V and 10 bases at J; junction bases unmatched: 6. This CDR3 is 14 amino acids long. Sequences were obtained from naive CD4+ T cells sorted from blood. The subset here: CD45RA+ positively selected. The chain is built from TRBV2 and TRBJ2-1; 13 nucleotides agree with TRBD2. This clonotype originated in a man in his thirties or forties in good health. The CDR3 is CASSGLAGAGEQFF. The CDR3 DNA reads TGTGCCAGCAGCGGACTAGCGGGAGCCGGCGAGCAGTTCTTC.